This T cell receptor (beta chain) is from a study of early T cells in non-severe SARS-CoV-2 infection. As for the study in general: The study sequenced bulk RNA from unsorted whole blood, with chains unpaired.

Separate cDNA molecules each had unique molecular identifiers attached to them. TCRdb reanalysed the 5' RACE reads using MiXCR and keeps one entry per CDR3 protein. Among tens of thousands of distinct CDR3 sequences listed, approximately 12% were seen once. This clonotype was recorded many times. Its antigen remains unknown. Study observations and caveats: Reliance on VDJdb matching favored anti-spike CD8 responses; private and CD4 specificities were missed.

After removal of 5 bases from V and 3 bases from J, the junction contained 9 bases not matched to a gene. Per the germline V gene, CDR1 is LNHNV and CDR2 is YYDKDF (reference sequence). CDR3 length: 16 amino acids. This sequence joins TRBV15 and TRBJ2-1, with 8 bases that match TRBD2. The source is an adult who was a healthcare worker with PCR-confirmed SARS-CoV-2 infection or an uninfected control (not recorded which). Material: whole blood. Here the CDR3 reads CATSPSGSTVYNEQFF. The DNA for the CDR3 is TGTGCCACCAGCCCAAGCGGGAGTACGGTCTACAATGAGCAGTTCTTC.